These 17 T cell receptor beta chains were all obtained from the same sample, sequenced in a study of molecular identifiers for immune sequencing clone quantification. MiXCR, run by TCRdb on the PCR reads, gives a single entry per CDR3 protein. The table shows about half a million distinct CDR3 sequences, with approximately 25% occurring only once. The sequencing input was naive CD8+ T cells from blood, with Jurkat cell RNA spiked in. The subset here: FACS-sorted CD8+CD4-CCR7+CD45RA+ naive T cells. All receptors come from a human donor in good health. Some libraries in this study had Jurkat cell RNA spiked in.

This clonotype was recorded many times. V and J are TRBV7-9 and TRBJ2-1, with 7 positions matching TRBD1. The germline gives CDR1 SEHNR, CDR2 FQNEAQ (reference sequence). The J segment lost 4 bases and the V segment lost 5 bases, leaving 8 bases of the junction unmatched. This CDR3 is 15 amino acids long. This CDR3 is CASSPQDRLYNEQFF. The CDR3 DNA sequence: TGTGCCAGCAGCCCGCAGGACAGGCTTTACAATGAGCAGTTCTTC.

A note on this clonotype: Since a much larger clone is just one base distant, this may be a read error. This chain uses TRBV5-1 with TRBJ2-5, with 8 bases lining up with TRBD1. CDR3 length: 13 amino acids. V shed 9 bases and J 2 bases; nucleotides not matched to a gene: 6. Germline-derived CDR1 and CDR2 are SGHRS and YFSETQ. This CDR3 reads CATMTGAQETQYF. DNA of the CDR3: TGCGCCACCATGACAGGGGCTCAAGAGACCCAGTACTTC. The full variable domain, rest sourced from reference TRBV5-1 and TRBJ2-5, is KAGVTQTPRYLIKTRGQQVTLSCSPISGHRSVSWYQQTPGQGLQFLFEYFSETQRNKGNFPGRFSGRQFSNSRSEMNVSTLELGDSALYLCATMTGAQETQYFGPGTRLLVL.

This clonotype has just one count. A much larger clone sits a single nucleotide away, making a read error possible. This chain joins TRBV12-3 or TRBV12-4 and TRBJ2-5; D is uncertain. This CDR3 comprises 14 residues. Deletions cut 4 bases from V and 3 bases from J, with 12 bases between. The CDR3 reads CASSSSVPEETQYF. CDR3 DNA sequence: TGTGCCAGCAGTTCCTCAGTCCCCGAAGAGACCCAGTACTTC.

This clonotype was found a few times. The chain recombines TRBV20-1 with TRBJ2-7; D is perhaps TRBD2 (5 bases). The CDR3 has 14 amino acids. V was cut by 6 bases and J by 0 bases, with 15 bases left in between. Per the germline V gene, CDR1 is DFQATT and CDR2 is SNEGSKA (reference sequence). The CDR3, as DNA: TGCAGTGCACGAGCCGGTGGGAGCTCCTACGAGCAGTACTTC. This codes for CSARAGGSSYEQYF.

On this clonotype: A much bigger clone sits one base away, suggesting this may be a read error. The CDR3 here is CASGQGALRGAYEQYF. CDR3 DNA sequence: TGCGCCAGCGGCCAAGGGGCCCTCCGGGGGGCCTACGAGCAGTACTTC. The chain recombines TRBV4-3 with TRBJ2-7; 7 bases are a match to TRBD2. The CDR3 extends over 16 amino acids. Germline V CDR1 and CDR2: LGHNA, YSLEER.

The chain employs TRBV5-1 and TRBJ2-3, with D possibly being TRBD1 (5 bases). Per germline, CDR1 SGHRS and CDR2 YFSETQ. V was pared by 0 bases and J by 8 bases, with 19 bases between. CDR3 length: 16 residues. CDR3 loop: CASSLEFGRAVGTQYF. The CDR3 nucleotides read TGCGCCAGCAGCTTGGAATTCGGCAGGGCGGTGGGTACGCAGTATTTT.

This clonotype was seen at least ten times. The chain combines TRBV6-2 or TRBV6-3 with TRBJ1-1; D is undetermined. CDR3 length: 12 residues. From germline, CDR1 is MNHEY and CDR2 SVGEGT. Trimming pared 1 base from V and 4 bases from J, leaving 4 bases between. The CDR3 coding sequence is TGTGCCAGCAGTTACTGGGGCACTGAAGCTTTCTTT. It is translated as CASSYWGTEAFF.

This clonotype was counted only a few times. V usage is TRBV11-2 and J usage is TRBJ1-1; 9 bases are shared with TRBD1. This CDR3 is built from 16 residues. J was trimmed by 5 bases and V by 5 bases; bases with no gene match: 12. The V gene's germline CDR1 is SGHAT and CDR2 FQNNGV. CDR3 sequence (DNA): TGTGCCAGCAGCCCATGGGCCGACAGGGGGAGGACTGAAGCTTTCTTT. The encoded protein is CASSPWADRGRTEAFF. The whole variable domain, remainder taken from reference TRBV11-2 and TRBJ1-1, is EAGVAQSPRYKIIEKRQSVAFWCNPISGHATLYWYQQILGQGPKLLIQFQNNGVVDDSQLPKDRFSAERLKGVDSTLKIQPAKLEDSAVYLCASSPWADRGRTEAFFGQGTRLTVV.

This clonotype was found many times. A junction boundary mismatches the germline segment, possibly from a read error. The chain couples TRBV12-3 or TRBV12-4 to TRBJ1-1, with D unresolved. CDR3 length: 12 residues. The CDR3 spells CASSLGRTEAFF. CDR3 sequence (DNA): TGTGCCAGCAGCTTAGGGAGGACTGAAGCTTTCTTT.

The chain couples TRBV6-5 to TRBJ2-1; 11 bases fit TRBD2. The germline V gene encodes CDR1 MNHEY and CDR2 SVGAGI. V lost 0 bases and J lost 7; bases outside the gene matches: 5. The CDR3 runs 16 residues. The CDR3 coding sequence is TGTGCCAGCAGTTACTCGGGGTCTAGCGGGAGGAATGAGCAGTTCTTC. Its protein is CASSYSGSSGRNEQFF.

The chain is built from TRBV9 and TRBJ1-4, with D perhaps matching TRBD1 (6 bases). The CDR3 spans 15 residues. CDR1 and CDR2 from the germline V gene are SGDLS and YYNGEE. The V and J ends lost 7 bases and 8 bases respectively, with 21 bases between them. CDR3 sequence reads: CASGQGGGVGEKLFF. The CDR3 DNA follows: TGTGCCAGCGGCCAAGGGGGAGGTGTTGGGGAAAAACTGTTTTTT.

This clonotype was observed a few times. The chain has TRBV27 and TRBJ2-7; TRBD1 matches 8 bases. Germline V lookup: CDR1 MNHEY, CDR2 SMNVEV (reference sequence). The ends lost 6 bases at V and 5 bases at J; junction bases unmatched: 6. The CDR3 runs to 13 residues. The CDR3 region has the DNA TGTGCCAGCAGGAAGACAGGGGTCAACGAGCAGTACTTC. Amino acid sequence: CASRKTGVNEQYF.

The rearrangement joins TRBV6-5 to TRBJ2-7, with 9 bases lining up with TRBD1. V lost 2 bases, J lost 6 bases, and 5 bases stayed unmatched. Germline lookup yields CDR1 MNHEY and CDR2 SVGAGI. The CDR3 runs 14 residues. CDR3 region: CASSYGTGLGEQYF. CDR3 in DNA: TGTGCCAGCAGTTACGGGACAGGGCTAGGCGAGCAGTACTTC.

This clonotype was detected a few times. This sequence joins TRBV7-9 and TRBJ2-3; D is possibly TRBD2 (5 bases). CDR1 is SEHNR, CDR2 FQNEAQ, per germline (reference sequence). V lost 3 bases and J 0 bases, leaving 19 bases between the germline ends. This CDR3 has 18 amino acids. This CDR3 reads CASSFARRSGSSTDTQYF. In DNA, the CDR3 is TGTGCCAGCAGCTTTGCGCGACGGAGCGGTTCAAGCACAGATACGCAGTATTTT.

This clonotype has just a few counts. The chain uses TRBV4-2 and TRBJ2-5; D may be TRBD1 (7 bases). V dropped 1 base and J dropped 4 bases, with 16 bases sitting between them. The CDR3 spans 16 residues. The germline V gene encodes CDR1 LGHNA and CDR2 YNFKEQ. CDR3 protein: CASSQVRGAGGETQYF. The CDR3 DNA sequence: TGTGCCAGCAGCCAAGTCAGGGGGGCGGGTGGAGAGACCCAGTACTTC.

This clonotype occurred a few times. This chain joins TRBV12-3 or TRBV12-4 and TRBJ1-2; 11 bases match TRBD1. This CDR3 spans 15 amino acids. Trimming cost V 2 bases and J 8 bases; bases outside gene matches: 7. CDR3 sequence: CASSLTGQGAEGYTF. For the CDR3, the DNA is TGTGCCAGCAGTTTAACCGGACAGGGGGCAGAGGGCTACACCTTC.

This clonotype was counted between two and nine times. CDR3: CASRRGDSLDEQYF. The CDR3 region has the DNA TGTGCCAGCCGGCGGGGGGACTCTCTTGACGAGCAGTACTTC. The chain is built from TRBV6-2 or TRBV6-3 and TRBJ2-7; 8 nucleotides agree with TRBD2. V gave up 8 bases and J gave up 5 bases; unmatched junction bases: 11. The CDR3 covers 14 residues. CDR1 is MNHEY, CDR2 SVGEGT, per germline.